These T cell receptor beta chains were read from a single sample in a study of shared clonotypes between healthy human individuals. The repertoire was sequenced with immunoSEQ multiplex PCR; TCRdb's copy has only in-frame clones and lacks some. Of 600,000 to 750,000 clones listed, 55% to 80% are singletons. The sequencing sample was made of memory CD4+ T cells sorted from blood. The receptors were gathered from a woman under 40 in good health. Each CDR3 is given with its conserved first and last residue. The D gene is left open where the match is weak. Expanded clones are given a class, and other clones once, few, many or no size at all.

D,J,V,size,CDR3,DNA
TRBD1,TRBJ1-2,TRBV28,.,CASSPTGYYGYTF,TGTGCTAGCAGCCCGACAGGGTACTATGGCTACACCTTC
TRBD2,TRBJ2-1,TRBV28,many,CASTSGTSGYNEQFF,TGTGCCAGCACCTCCGGGACTAGCGGATACAATGAGCAGTTCTTC
.,TRBJ1-1,TRBV10-2,.,CASSLDSSGGTEAFF,TGCGCCAGCAGTTTGGACAGCTCTGGGGGCACTGAAGCTTTCTTT
TRBD2,TRBJ2-1,TRBV13,.,CASSYPLAGGAHNEQFF,TGTGCCAGCAGCTACCCGTTAGCGGGAGGAGCACACAATGAGCAGTTCTTC
.,TRBJ2-7,TRBV14,.,CASSQWPRGEQYF,TGTGCCAGCAGCCAGTGGCCCAGGGGCGAGCAGTACTTC
.,TRBJ2-7,TRBV7-9,.,CASSPLGASPYEQYF,TGTGCCAGCAGCCCCCTGGGGGCGTCGCCCTACGAGCAGTACTTC
.,TRBJ1-1,TRBV11-1,.,CASSQRAQNTEAFF,TGTGCCAGCAGCCAGAGGGCGCAGAACACTGAAGCTTTCTTT
TRBD1,TRBJ2-1,TRBV28,.,CASHTPGTGVPEQFF,TGTGCCAGCCATACACCCGGGACAGGGGTCCCTGAGCAGTTCTTC
.,TRBJ2-1,TRBV2,few,CASSRLGDHNEQFF,TGTGCCAGCAGTCGACTAGGGGACCACAATGAGCAGTTCTTC
.,TRBJ1-3,TRBV2,.,CASRARTVSGNTIYF,TGTGCCAGCAGAGCCCGGACAGTCTCTGGAAACACCATATATTTT
.,TRBJ1-2,TRBV10-1,.,CASSESSYGYTF,TGCGCCAGCAGTGAAAGTAGTTATGGCTACACCTTC
TRBD1,TRBJ1-4,TRBV2,.,CASRGQLNEKLFF,TGTGCCAGCCGGGGACAGCTTAATGAAAAACTGTTTTTT
.,TRBJ1-6,TRBV5-4,once,CASSLDREHNSPLHF,TGTGCCAGCAGCTTGGACAGGGAACATAATTCACCCCTCCACTTT
TRBD2,TRBJ2-7,TRBV14,.,CASSQDLAGAYEQYF,TGTGCCAGCAGCCAAGATCTAGCGGGAGCTTACGAGCAGTACTTC
TRBD1,TRBJ2-7,TRBV5-1,few,CASSLASPTGGPTYEQYF,TGCGCCAGCAGCTTGGCCTCACCTACAGGGGGCCCAACCTACGAGCAGTACTTC
.,TRBJ1-1,TRBV30,.,CACYQTVNTEAFF,TGTGCCTGCTACCAGACGGTAAACACTGAAGCTTTCTTT
.,TRBJ1-5,TRBV18,few,CASSEGLEVSNQPQHF,TGTGCCAGCTCGGAAGGACTAGAAGTAAGCAATCAGCCCCAGCATTTT
.,TRBJ2-1,TRBV18,.,CASSPPGPSRGEQFF,TGTGCCAGCTCACCACCGGGACCTTCGAGGGGTGAGCAGTTCTTC
.,TRBJ2-7,TRBV27,.,CASSFEGLGEQYF,TGTGCCAGCAGTTTTGAGGGGCTAGGCGAGCAGTACTTC
.,TRBJ1-1,TRBV28,once,CASSLVRTEAFF,TGTGCCAGCAGTTTAGTGCGTACTGAAGCTTTCTTT
TRBD1,TRBJ2-1,TRBV7-2,.,CASSPQGAAYNEQFF,TGTGCCAGCAGCCCACAGGGGGCGGCCTACAATGAGCAGTTCTTC
.,TRBJ1-1,TRBV19,.,CASSIYAGMGTEAFF,TGTGCCAGTAGTATCTATGCGGGGATGGGAACTGAAGCTTTCTTT
TRBD2,TRBJ2-5,TRBV7-8,few,CASSKIAGHGEETQYF,TGTGCCAGCAGCAAAATAGCGGGACACGGTGAAGAGACCCAGTACTTC
TRBD2,TRBJ2-3,TRBV7-9,.,CASSPGTSGRSDTQYF,TGTGCCAGCAGCCCAGGGACTAGCGGGAGGTCAGATACGCAGTATTTT
.,TRBJ1-5,TRBV6-1,many,CASSEIGERGYSNQPQHF,TGTGCCAGCAGTGAAATTGGCGAAAGGGGGTATAGCAATCAGCCCCAGCATTTT
.,TRBJ2-1,TRBV15,.,CATSRAAHNEQFF,TGTGCCACCAGCAGAGCCGCCCACAATGAGCAGTTCTTC
.,TRBJ1-2,TRBV2,.,CASSTTGRNYGYTF,TGTGCCAGCAGTACCACAGGACGGAACTATGGCTACACCTTC
TRBD2,TRBJ2-1,TRBV6-4,.,CASSDTAGEFNEQFF,TGTGCCAGCAGTGACACGGCGGGAGAGTTCAATGAGCAGTTCTTC
TRBD2,TRBJ2-7,TRBV5-1,.,CASSLSGTSDEQYF,TGCGCCAGCAGCTTGTCGGGGACTAGCGACGAGCAGTACTTC
.,TRBJ2-7,TRBV5-1,.,CASSYGTEIPGEQYF,TGCGCCAGCAGCTACGGGACGGAAATACCAGGCGAGCAGTACTTC
.,TRBJ1-5,TRBV19,few,CASSIGQVSNQPQHF,TGTGCCAGTAGTATCGGGCAGGTCAGCAATCAGCCCCAGCATTTT
.,TRBJ1-4,TRBV6-5,.,CASSWTPGATNEKLFF,TGTGCCAGCAGTTGGACCCCAGGGGCAACTAATGAAAAACTGTTTTTT